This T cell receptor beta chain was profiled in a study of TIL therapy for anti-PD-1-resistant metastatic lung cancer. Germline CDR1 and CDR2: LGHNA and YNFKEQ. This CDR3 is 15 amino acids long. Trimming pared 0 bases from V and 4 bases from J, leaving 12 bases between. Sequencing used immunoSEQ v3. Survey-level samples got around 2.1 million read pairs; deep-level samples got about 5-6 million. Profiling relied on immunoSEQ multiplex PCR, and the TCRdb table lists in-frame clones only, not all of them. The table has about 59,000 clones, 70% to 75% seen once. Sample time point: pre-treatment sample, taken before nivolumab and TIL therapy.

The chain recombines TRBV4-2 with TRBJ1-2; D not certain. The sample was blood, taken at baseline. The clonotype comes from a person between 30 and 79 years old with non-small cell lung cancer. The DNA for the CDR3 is TGTGCCAGCAGCCAAGATCAGCGGGAATTCTATGGCTACACCTTC. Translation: CASSQDQREFYGYTF.